These 19 T cell receptor beta chains were all obtained from the same sample, sequenced in a study of metastatic and nonmetastatic thyroid tumors. No treatment of any kind had been given to any patient before thyroid surgery. TCRdb redid the clone calls on the PCR reads using MiXCR. The repertoire holds about 19,000 clones, with 22% as singletons. The material sequenced was tumor tissue. The receptors originated from a male donor with papillary thyroid cancer or a benign thyroid nodule (not recorded which). Some clones in this sample may be carry-over from other donors' samples.

This clone came up many times. CDR3 sequence (DNA): TGCGCCAGCAGCTCGCAGGGTATATCTTATAATAATGAAAAACTGTTTTTT. Protein sequence: CASSSQGISYNNEKLFF. The genes are TRBV5-1 and TRBJ1-4; D is possibly TRBD1 (5 bases). Trimming removed 3 bases at V and 4 bases at J, with 19 bases between. Germline V lookup: CDR1 SGHRS, CDR2 YFSETQ. The CDR3 is 17 amino acids. Complete variable domain (other parts from reference TRBV5-1 and TRBJ1-4): KAGVTQTPRYLIKTRGQQVTLSCSPISGHRSVSWYQQTPGQGLQFLFEYFSETQRNKGNFPGRFSGRQFSNSRSEMNVSTLELGDSALYLCASSSQGISYNNEKLFFGSGTQLSVL.

This clone occurred many times. This chain joins TRBV7-9 and TRBJ2-5; D gene uncertain. CDR3 size: 12 residues. In germline, CDR1 is SEHNR, CDR2 FQNEAQ (reference sequence). V was clipped by 1 base and J by 3 bases, with 3 bases between them. The CDR3 loop reads CASSLEEETQYF. In nucleotides, the CDR3 is TGTGCCAGCAGCTTAGAGGAAGAGACCCAGTACTTC. Full variable domain (missing parts from reference TRBV7-9 and TRBJ2-5): DTGVSQNPRHKITKRGQNVTFRCDPISEHNRLYWYRQTLGQGPEFLTYFQNEAQLEKSRLLSDRFSAERPKGSFSTLEIQRTEQGDSAMYLCASSLEEETQYFGPGTRLLVL.

This chain joins TRBV5-1 and TRBJ2-7, with D perhaps given as TRBD1 or TRBD2 (5 bases each). There are 13 residues in the CDR3. CDR1 SGHRS and CDR2 YFSETQ come from the germline V gene. Deletions cut 7 bases from V and 2 bases from J, with 13 bases between. This CDR3 reads CASRLQEPYEQYF. CDR3 in DNA: TGCGCCAGCCGACTACAGGAACCCTACGAGCAGTACTTC.

This clone was picked up many times. This sequence joins TRBV6-1 and TRBJ1-2; D is perhaps TRBD1 (6 bases). The CDR3 covers 14 residues. The germline gives CDR1 MNHNS, CDR2 SASEGT. The CDR3 DNA follows: TGTGTCACCCAATCCACAGGGACGATCGCTGGCTACACCTTC. Its translation is CVTQSTGTIAGYTF.

The chain combines TRBV7-9 with TRBJ1-2; D call uncertain. The CDR3 spans 12 residues. Per the germline V gene, CDR1 is SEHNR and CDR2 is FQNEAQ (reference sequence). V gave up 6 bases and J gave up 14 bases, with 19 bases separating them. CDR3 bases: TGTGCCAGCAGAGCGGGTCACCCTATCGCTACCTTC. This encodes CASRAGHPIATF.

Turning to this clone: A read error may account for a junction end that differs from germline. CDR3 protein: CASSPGNLGADMQYF. CDR3 in DNA: TGTGCCAGCAGCCCAGGGAACTTGGGGGCAGATATGCAGTATTTT. The rearrangement links TRBV11-2 to TRBJ2-3, with D maybe TRBD1 (6 bases). Germline CDR1 and CDR2: SGHAT and FQNNGV. This CDR3 spans 15 amino acids.

V usage is TRBV5-1 and J usage is TRBJ1-2, with TRBD1 matching 7 bases. This CDR3 region has 15 residues. Looked up from germline, CDR1 is SGHRS and CDR2 is YFSETQ. After removal of 5 bases from V and 4 bases from J, the junction contained 11 bases not matched to a gene. CDR3 sequence: CASRETTGKAYGYTF. CDR3 coding DNA: TGCGCCAGCAGAGAGACGACAGGGAAAGCCTATGGCTACACCTTC.

For this clone: A read error may be the cause here, since a much bigger clone is one base away. The genes are TRBV29-1 and TRBJ2-3; TRBD2 agrees at 10 bases. Germline CDR1 reads SQVTM; CDR2 reads ANQGSEA. V shed 5 bases and J 4 bases; nucleotides not matched to a gene: 9. The CDR3 totals 15 residues. CDR3 coding DNA: TGCAGCGTTCTAGCGGGAGATCCTAGCGCAGATACGCAGTATTTT. Translation: CSVLAGDPSADTQYF.

This clone was counted many times. This chain uses TRBV4-1 with TRBJ2-1; 8 nucleotides agree with TRBD1. Germline values: CDR1 MGHRA, CDR2 YSYEKL. CDR3 length equals 14 residues. V dropped 6 bases and J dropped 10; count of bases not matched to a gene: 11. CDR3 nucleotide sequence: TGCGCCAGCAGAACTGGACAGGGAGGTGGCGAGCAGTTCTTC. Translating gives CASRTGQGGGEQFF.

As concerns this clone: Here the CDR3 omits its conserved ending phenylalanine or tryptophan, so a read error is the likely source. The chain uses TRBV9 and TRBJ2-1; 12 bases match TRBD2. This CDR3 comprises 16 residues. V dropped 8 bases and J dropped 6; count of bases not matched to a gene: 12. Germline V CDR1 and CDR2: SGDLS, YYNGEE. CDR3 nucleotides: TGTGCCAGATGCGATAGGACTAGCGGGACGGGCAATGAGCAGTTCTAC. It codes for CARCDRTSGTGNEQFY.

In its sample, this clone was seen many times. This rearrangement joins TRBV13 to TRBJ2-7, with 13 bases lining up with TRBD2. This CDR3 is 15 amino acids long. In germline, CDR1 is PRHDT, CDR2 FYEKMQ (reference sequence). J was trimmed by 1 base and V by 5 bases; bases with no gene match: 2. The CDR3 DNA reads TGTGCCAGCAGCCAGGGACTAGCGGGGTCCTACGAGCAGTACTTC. This gives the protein CASSQGLAGSYEQYF.

The sample holds many counts of this clone. The CDR3 nucleotides are TGTGCCAGCAGTGACAGCGGGGGTCAGCCCCAGCATTTT. This codes for CASSDSGGQPQHF. The chain has TRBV6-1 and TRBJ1-5, with a tentative D call TRBD1 (5 bases). V was cut by 3 bases and J by 6 bases, with 9 bases left in between. The CDR3 consists of 13 residues. The germline CDR1 and CDR2 sequences are MNHNS and SASEGT.

This clone was counted many times. V and J are TRBV12-3 or TRBV12-4 and TRBJ1-1; D not certain. The CDR3 runs 15 residues. The V end lost 3 bases, the J end lost 0 bases, and 11 bases lay between the germline ends. The CDR3 bases are TGTGCCAGCAGTTTTCCCCCCGGAATGAACACTGAAGCTTTCTTT. This sequence encodes CASSFPPGMNTEAFF.

By frequency in the sample, this clone is medium-sized. V usage is TRBV12-3 or TRBV12-4 and J usage is TRBJ2-7; 11 nucleotides align to TRBD2. The CDR3 is 13 amino acids. Trimming took 2 bases from V and 6 from J; bases not matched to a gene: 0. CDR3 in DNA: TGTGCCAGCAGTTTAACTAGCGGGAGCGAGCAGTACTTC. Protein: CASSLTSGSEQYF.

This clone was detected many times. The germline gene is not matched at one end of the junction; a read error may be the cause. The CDR3 region is CASRLEDTQYF. The CDR3 DNA reads TGTGCCAGCAGATTAGAAGATACGCAGTATTTT. The gene calls are TRBV12-3 or TRBV12-4 and TRBJ2-3; D is undetermined. The CDR3 contains 11 residues.

This clone was counted at least ten times. The genes are TRBV13 and TRBJ2-1; 11 bases align to TRBD2. Germline V gene data show CDR1 as PRHDT and CDR2 as FYEKMQ (reference sequence). V shed 5 bases, J shed 0 bases, and the junction held 9 bases outside the gene matches. The CDR3 loop spans 18 amino acids. The CDR3 loop reads CASSTPGLAVSSYNEQFF. The CDR3 region has the DNA TGTGCCAGCAGCACACCGGGACTAGCGGTGAGCTCCTACAATGAGCAGTTCTTC.

This clone was observed a few times. The rearrangement joins TRBV6-2 or TRBV6-3 to TRBJ2-6; D is uncertain. The ends were cut back, 0 bases at V and 3 bases at J, with 6 bases in the middle. Germline loops: CDR1 MNHEY, CDR2 SVGEGT. CDR3 length: 15 residues. CDR3 DNA sequence: TGTGCCAGCAGTTACTCCGGTATTGGGGCCAACGTCCTGACTTTC. Its translation is CASSYSGIGANVLTF.

This clone appeared many times. The chain has TRBV7-6 and TRBJ2-3; 9 bases fit TRBD2. This CDR3 region has 14 residues. Trimming removed 5 bases from V and 8 bases from J; junction bases left unmatched: 8. Per the germline V gene, CDR1 is SGHVS and CDR2 is FNYEAQ. CDR3 sequence: CASSLGTSRGTQYF. CDR3 sequence (DNA): TGTGCCAGCAGCCTCGGGACTAGCCGTGGTACGCAGTATTTT. Using reference TRBV7-6 and TRBJ2-3 for the parts outside the CDR3, the full variable domain is GAGVSQSPRYKVTKRGQDVALRCDPISGHVSLYWYRQALGQGPEFLTYFNYEAQQDKSGLPNDRFSAERPEGSISTLTIQRTEQRDSAMYRCASSLGTSRGTQYFGPGTRLTVL.

This clone was seen repeatedly, ten times or more. The CDR3 region is CASSQDFGKGHGNEQYF. CDR3 nucleotide sequence: TGTGCCAGCAGCCAAGATTTTGGAAAGGGGCACGGGAACGAGCAGTACTTC. The rearrangement joins TRBV4-2 to TRBJ2-7, with D perhaps being TRBD1 or TRBD2 (5 bases each). Trimming pared 0 bases from V and 5 bases from J, leaving 20 bases between. CDR1 is LGHNA, CDR2 YNFKEQ, per germline. The CDR3 loop spans 17 amino acids.